A selection of T cell receptor beta chains follows, all from one sample in a study of T cells in Graves' hyperthyroidism and ophthalmopathy. A single record per CDR3 protein comes from TCRdb applying MiXCR to the multiplex PCR reads. The sample includes approximately 400,000 distinct CDR3 sequences, more than 11% of them seen just once. Sequenced sample: blood. Receptor source: a woman between 55 and 75 years old with Graves' hyperthyroidism. Each CDR3 is given with its conserved first and last residue. Fields, in order: V gene, CDR3 protein.

V: TRBV18; CDR3: CASSPMPTRSSGNTIYF
V: TRBV7-2; CDR3: CASSLGTSGHYNEQFF
V: TRBV11-2; CDR3: CASSFTSDSYEQYF
V: TRBV20-1; CDR3: CSALQGGRNPDTQYF
V: TRBV11-2; CDR3: CASSLWDTNTGELFF
V: TRBV6-2/TRBV6-3; CDR3: CASSYSPSDRAGDNEQFF
V: TRBV3-1; CDR3: CASSQVRGQPNNEQFF
V: TRBV5-8; CDR3: CASSGDRNTEAFF
V: TRBV2; CDR3: CASSEAQYYGYTF
V: TRBV20-1; CDR3: CSARSRGGRQQPQHF
V: TRBV4-2; CDR3: CASSQGDREVNEQFF
V: TRBV28; CDR3: CASSLLGGVWPQHF